These 8 T cell receptor beta chains came from one sample sequenced in a study of OX40 agonist ivuxolimab in advanced cancers. Library prep was done by the immunoSEQ multiplex PCR assay. The table comes from immuneACCESS by way of TCRdb, which keeps in-frame sequences with V and J called. Part of the clones is missing from these tables; in studies checked, under half for an unresolved V gene and the rest for unknown reasons. Here the sample has roughly 80,000 clones; approximately 88% occur a single time. The top ten clones comprise approximately 2.6% of the sample. The material was CD4+ or CD8+ T cells sorted from blood, obtained in a trial of the OX40 agonist ivuxolimab. Source of these receptors: an adult with an advanced solid tumor such as melanoma, head and neck, liver or kidney cancer.

The rearrangement links TRBV5-1 to TRBJ2-7; 10 positions match TRBD1. V lost 3 bases to trimming and J lost 7 bases; unmatched junction nucleotides: 10. The CDR3 extends over 15 amino acids. Looked up from germline, CDR1 is SGHRS and CDR2 is YFSETQ. The CDR3: CASSSTGTGVYEQYF. The CDR3 coding sequence is TGCGCCAGCAGCTCTACCGGGACAGGGGTATATGAGCAGTACTTC.

The rearrangement joins TRBV10-2 to TRBJ2-1, with 12 bases identical to TRBD2. Trimming took 9 bases from V and 5 from J; bases not matched to a gene: 2. The CDR3 is 13 amino acids. Germline lookup yields CDR1 WSHSY and CDR2 SAAADI. CDR3 in amino acids: CASRLAGDNEQFF. The DNA for the CDR3 is TGCGCCAGTCGACTAGCGGGGGACAATGAGCAGTTCTTC.

The chain recombines TRBV7-2 with TRBJ2-4, with D uncertain. The CDR3 totals 14 residues. Germline V gene lookup returns CDR1 SGHTA and CDR2 FQGNSA. The V end was cut by 1 base, the J end by 5 bases, with 9 bases between. The CDR3 here is CASSLDVSQNIQYF. The CDR3 region has the DNA TGTGCCAGCAGCTTAGACGTATCCCAAAACATTCAGTACTTC.

This chain links TRBV4-3 with TRBJ2-1; 10 nucleotides align to TRBD2. Germline CDR1 is LGHNA and CDR2 is YSLEER. This CDR3 comprises 18 residues. With 0 bases clipped from V and 4 bases from J, the junction kept 9 bases outside the gene matches. The DNA for the CDR3 is TGCGCCAGCAGCCAAGACCTATGGACTAGCGGATTATACAATGAGCAGTTCTTC. This gives the protein CASSQDLWTSGLYNEQFF.

This clone was found once. The chain uses TRBV6-5 and TRBJ1-5; TRBD1 matches at 11 bases. The CDR3 loop spans 14 amino acids. V trimming: 10 bases; J trimming: 6 bases; junction bases outside the gene matches: 8. The V gene's germline CDR1 is MNHEY and CDR2 SVGAGI. CDR3 sequence reads: CATAGTGGAQPQHF. The CDR3 DNA reads TGTGCCACCGCGGGGACAGGGGGGGCTCAGCCCCAGCATTTT.

The rearrangement uses TRBV6-5 and TRBJ1-5; no clear D. CDR1 MNHEY and CDR2 SVGAGI come from the germline V gene. CDR3 size: 13 residues. Trimming removed 5 bases from V and 10 bases from J, with 15 bases in between. CDR3: CASSESPERPQHF. CDR3 DNA: TGTGCCAGCAGTGAGTCCCCAGAGCGTCCCCAGCATTTT.

The V call is TRBV7-2, the J call TRBJ1-1; no clear D gene. V was clipped by 1 base and J by 1 base, with 7 bases between them. This CDR3 is built from 14 residues. The germline V gene has CDR1 SGHTA and CDR2 FQGNSA. CDR3 protein: CASSLGGWNTEAFF. In DNA form, the CDR3 reads TGTGCCAGCAGCTTAGGAGGGTGGAACACTGAAGCTTTCTTT. The full variable domain, in which reference TRBV7-2 and TRBJ1-1 provide the parts outside the CDR3, is GAGVSQSPSNKVTEKGKDVELRCDPISGHTALYWYRQSLGQGLEFLIYFQGNSAPDKSGLPSDRFSAERTGGSVSTLTIQRTQQEDSAVYLCASSLGGWNTEAFFGQGTRLTVV.

This chain uses TRBV5-1 with TRBJ2-7; TRBD2 aligns across 7 bases. J lost 3 bases, V lost 5 bases, and 8 bases had no gene match. There are 14 residues in the CDR3. Per germline, CDR1 SGHRS and CDR2 YFSETQ. CDR3: CASSGGGTGYEQYF. Here the CDR3 DNA reads TGCGCCAGCAGTGGGGGAGGGACCGGCTACGAGCAGTACTTC.